These 26 T cell receptor beta chains were sequenced from one sample in a study of identical twins. TCRdb used MiXCR to reprocess the 5' RACE reads, holding one entry per CDR3 protein. Of roughly 540,000 distinct CDR3 sequences in the sample, less than 25% were seen once. The sample was also linked to a second study, of T cells expressing NK-cell markers.

Material: CD4+ T cells sorted from blood. The receptors stem from a woman in her late teens or twenties in good health.

This clonotype was detected a few times. The CDR3 sequence is CASSQGDDSPLHF. CDR3 DNA: TGTGCCAGCAGCCAAGGGGACGATTCACCCCTCCACTTT. The genes are TRBV3-1 and TRBJ1-6; D possibly corresponds to TRBD1 (5 bases). The CDR3 has 13 residues. The germline CDR1 and CDR2 sequences are LGHDT and YNNKEL (reference sequence). V gave up 1 base and J gave up 8 bases, with 6 bases separating them.

The CDR3 region is CSAREAFF. The DNA of the CDR3 is TGCAGTGCTAGGGAAGCTTTCTTT. The gene calls are TRBV20-1 and TRBJ1-1, with D uncertain. The CDR3 contains 8 residues. Germline CDR1 is DFQATT and CDR2 is SNEGSKA (reference sequence). Deletions cut 3 bases from V and 8 bases from J, with 1 base between.

A few counts support this clonotype. The chain carries TRBV29-1 and TRBJ2-1, with TRBD2 matching over 10 bases. The ends lost 4 bases at V and 6 bases at J; junction bases unmatched: 6. The CDR3 extends over 14 amino acids. Germline loops: CDR1 SQVTM, CDR2 ANQGSEA. This CDR3 reads CSVVDSGGSNEQFF. The CDR3 DNA reads TGCAGCGTTGTGGATAGCGGGGGGTCCAATGAGCAGTTCTTC.

The genes are TRBV5-1 and TRBJ2-2, with 7 bases fitting TRBD2. Germline V gene data show CDR1 as SGHRS and CDR2 as YFSETQ. J gave up 4 bases and V 4 bases, and 7 bases lay outside the gene matches. This CDR3 comprises 15 residues. CDR3 DNA sequence: TGCGCCAGCAGCAACGGACTAGATTCCACCGGGGAGCTGTTTTTT. This gives the protein CASSNGLDSTGELFF.

This chain connects TRBV20-1 to TRBJ2-2; D is ambiguous. V lost 1 base and J lost 5, with 8 bases in between. CDR1 is DFQATT and CDR2 is SNEGSKA in the germline V gene (reference sequence). This CDR3 contains 13 residues. The chain's CDR3 is CSARGMGTGELFF. In nucleotides, the CDR3 is TGCAGTGCTAGAGGGATGGGGACCGGGGAGCTGTTTTTT.

This clonotype was found many times. V and J are TRBV12-3 or TRBV12-4 and TRBJ2-3, with D perhaps matching TRBD1 or TRBD2 (5 bases each). The CDR3 runs to 15 residues. Trimming took 3 bases from V and 3 from J, leaving 13 bases between them. CDR3 sequence reads: CASSLSGGGTDTQYF. The CDR3 nucleotides are TGTGCCAGCAGTTTGAGTGGGGGTGGAACAGATACGCAGTATTTT.

The V call is TRBV11-2, the J call TRBJ1-6, with no clear D. The CDR3 totals 14 residues. Trimming took 8 bases from V and 5 from J, leaving 13 bases between them. In germline, CDR1 is SGHAT, CDR2 FQNNGV. CDR3 sequence: CASRFRPNNSPLHF. CDR3 nucleotide sequence: TGTGCCAGCCGATTTAGGCCGAATAATTCACCCCTCCACTTT.

The V call is TRBV2, the J call TRBJ1-2; D gene uncertain. The germline CDR1 and CDR2 sequences are SNHLY and FYNNEI. Trimming took off 8 bases at V and 8 bases at J, with 12 bases between the two ends. This CDR3 contains 11 residues. CDR3 loop: CASLRVGGYTF. CDR3 coding DNA: TGTGCCAGCCTTAGGGTTGGAGGCTACACCTTC.

This clonotype was found a few times. The rearrangement joins TRBV6-1 to TRBJ2-1; 8 bases fit TRBD1. The CDR3 runs to 14 residues. J lost 8 bases, V lost 5 bases, and 8 bases had no gene match. Per the germline V gene, CDR1 is MNHNS and CDR2 is SASEGT. The CDR3 sequence: CASSLRTGKDEQFF. The CDR3 nucleotides are TGTGCCAGCAGTCTCCGGACAGGGAAGGATGAGCAGTTCTTC.

V gene TRBV7-9 combines with J gene TRBJ2-7; D gene ambiguous. Trimming removed 5 bases from V and 2 bases from J, with 13 bases in between. Germline V gene sequence: CDR1 SEHNR, CDR2 FQNEAQ (reference sequence). This CDR3 comprises 14 residues. The CDR3 reads CASSPRTAAYEQYF. CDR3 in DNA: TGTGCCAGCAGCCCGCGGACCGCGGCCTACGAGCAGTACTTC. Supplemented by reference TRBV7-9 and TRBJ2-7, the full variable domain reads DTGVSQNPRHKITKRGQNVTFRCDPISEHNRLYWYRQTLGQGPEFLTYFQNEAQLEKSRLLSDRFSAERPKGSFSTLEIQRTEQGDSAMYLCASSPRTAAYEQYFGPGTRLTVT.

The CDR3 coding sequence is TGTGCCAGCAGCTTCAAAGGGACAGGGAGCACCGGGGAGCTGTTTTTT. It encodes CASSFKGTGSTGELFF. This chain links TRBV7-2 with TRBJ2-2; 9 nucleotides align to TRBD1. CDR1 SGHTA and CDR2 FQGNSA come from the germline V gene. The length of the CDR3 is 16 residues. The ends lost 3 bases at V and 4 bases at J; junction bases unmatched: 6.

This clonotype was seen more than once but under ten times. The rearrangement links TRBV9 to TRBJ2-3, with TRBD2 matching over 7 bases. V trimming: 7 bases; J trimming: 2 bases; junction bases outside the gene matches: 4. This CDR3 spans 13 amino acids. Germline CDR1 and CDR2: SGDLS and YYNGEE. The CDR3 bases are TGTGCCAGCGAAGCGGGGTACACAGATACGCAGTATTTT. Its protein is CASEAGYTDTQYF.

V usage is TRBV5-1 and J usage is TRBJ2-3, with 7 bases matching TRBD1. The CDR3 is made up of 15 amino acids. V shed 4 bases and J 8 bases; nucleotides not matched to a gene: 13. CDR1 and CDR2 from the germline V gene are SGHRS and YFSETQ. The CDR3 here is CASSLGTGAAGTQYF. The CDR3 DNA reads TGCGCCAGCAGCCTTGGAACAGGGGCCGCAGGTACGCAGTATTTT.

The table lists this clonotype with a few counts. J is TRBJ2-1 and V is TRBV4-3; D gene ambiguous. V gave up 1 base and J gave up 10 bases, with 17 bases separating them. This CDR3 has 15 amino acids. Germline V gives CDR1 LGHNA, CDR2 YSLEER. CDR3 nucleotides: TGCGCCAGCAGCCAAGCCACGGGTTCTATAACCGAGCAGTTCTTC. It codes for CASSQATGSITEQFF.

The chain couples TRBV15 to TRBJ2-1; 10 nucleotides line up with TRBD1. Germline-derived CDR1 and CDR2 are LNHNV and YYDKDF (reference sequence). The trim removed 3 bases at V and 6 bases at J, leaving 2 bases unmatched. This CDR3 is built from 14 residues. The CDR3 loop reads CATSRWTGGNEQFF. The DNA of the CDR3 is TGTGCCACCAGCAGGTGGACAGGGGGCAATGAGCAGTTCTTC. Filled out from reference TRBV15 and TRBJ2-1, the complete variable domain reads DAMVIQNPRYQVTQFGKPVTLSCSQTLNHNVMYWYQQKSSQAPKLLFHYYDKDFNNEADTPDNFQSRRPNTSFCFLDIRSPGLGDTAMYLCATSRWTGGNEQFFGPGTRLTVL.

This clonotype was detected only a few times. CDR3 coding DNA: TGCGCCAGCAGCTTGGGAGGGGGGACTCCTAGCTACAATGAGCAGTTCTTC. Protein: CASSLGGGTPSYNEQFF. The rearrangement links TRBV5-1 to TRBJ2-1, with D tentatively TRBD1 or TRBD2 (6 bases each). The V gene's germline CDR1 is SGHRS and CDR2 YFSETQ. The CDR3 contains 17 residues. Trimming removed 0 bases at V and 3 bases at J, with 16 bases between.

The chain has TRBV19 and TRBJ1-3; no clear D. The CDR3 extends over 10 amino acids. Germline V CDR1 and CDR2: LNHDA, SQIVND (reference sequence). The V gene lost 10 bases and the J gene lost 7 bases, with 8 bases spanning the gap. The CDR3 DNA follows: TGTGCCATTATGGGGAACACCATATATTTT. This gives the protein CAIMGNTIYF. The variable domain in full, with the rest retrieved from reference TRBV19 and TRBJ1-3, is DGGITQSPKYLFRKEGQNVTLSCEQNLNHDAMYWYRQDPGQGLRLIYYSQIVNDFQKGDIAEGYSVSREKKESFPLTVTSAQKNPTAFYLCAIMGNTIYFGEGSWLTVV.

The chain is built from TRBV6-5 and TRBJ2-3; 7 bases are a match to TRBD1. The germline gives CDR1 MNHEY, CDR2 SVGAGI. Trimming removed 2 bases from V and 4 bases from J; junction bases left unmatched: 3. The CDR3 has 14 residues. The chain's CDR3 is CASSYQGVSDTQYF. For the CDR3, the DNA is TGTGCCAGCAGTTACCAGGGGGTTTCAGATACGCAGTATTTT.

This clonotype was found a few times. V usage is TRBV10-3 and J usage is TRBJ2-2; D might be TRBD1 or TRBD2, each matching 7 bases. The V gene's germline CDR1 is ENHRY and CDR2 SYGVKD. The CDR3 consists of 14 residues. Trimming took off 11 bases at V and 6 bases at J, with 19 bases between the two ends. The CDR3 coding sequence is TGTGCCTCACAGCGGGGCCAGGGGGCCGGGGAGCTGTTTTTT. Protein: CASQRGQGAGELFF.

This clonotype showed up many times. The chain employs TRBV5-1 and TRBJ2-3, with TRBD2 identical over 8 bases. This CDR3 region has 13 residues. J was trimmed by 4 bases and V by 3 bases; bases with no gene match: 1. Germline assignment: CDR1 SGHRS and CDR2 YFSETQ. The DNA for the CDR3 is TGCGCCAGCAGCTCCGGGGGGGCAGATACGCAGTATTTT. It specifies CASSSGGADTQYF. Looking up the rest from reference TRBV5-1 and TRBJ2-3 gives the full variable domain: KAGVTQTPRYLIKTRGQQVTLSCSPISGHRSVSWYQQTPGQGLQFLFEYFSETQRNKGNFPGRFSGRQFSNSRSEMNVSTLELGDSALYLCASSSGGADTQYFGPGTRLTVL.

V and J are TRBV7-2 and TRBJ1-2; D is possibly TRBD1 (5 bases). CDR1 SGHTA and CDR2 FQGNSA come from the germline V gene. The CDR3 spans 14 residues. V shed 0 bases and J shed 8 bases, with 13 bases lying between them. The CDR3 sequence: CASSLAGAIGGYTF. CDR3 DNA sequence: TGTGCCAGCAGCTTAGCAGGGGCAATAGGAGGCTACACCTTC.

The chain employs TRBV15 and TRBJ1-1; D gene uncertain. The CDR3 length is 13 residues. Trimming shortened V by 0 bases and J by 6 bases, and 8 bases separated the two germline ends. The germline gives CDR1 LNHNV, CDR2 YYDKDF (reference sequence). CDR3 DNA sequence: TGTGCCACCAGCAGAGAAAGGGTGGCTGAAGCTTTCTTT. The encoded protein is CATSRERVAEAFF.

This clonotype showed up just a few times. This sequence joins TRBV9 and TRBJ1-2, with unresolved D. V lost 6 bases, J lost 8 bases, and 14 bases lay in between. The CDR3 runs 12 residues. Germline CDR1 and CDR2: SGDLS and YYNGEE. CDR3 nucleotides: TGTGCCAGCAACCGAGAGGCCGGGGGCTACACCTTC. Protein sequence: CASNREAGGYTF.

This clonotype has at least ten counts. The V gene is TRBV20-1, the J gene TRBJ1-3; maybe TRBD1 (5 bases). Germline V gene sequence: CDR1 DFQATT, CDR2 SNEGSKA (reference sequence). Trimming pared 3 bases from V and 0 bases from J, leaving 15 bases between. The CDR3 is 16 residues long. The CDR3 sequence is CSASRPGTTSGNTIYF. The CDR3 DNA is TGCAGTGCTAGTCGTCCAGGGACTACCTCTGGAAACACCATATATTTT.

This clonotype was found a few times. This chain connects TRBV5-1 to TRBJ1-5; D ambiguous. CDR1 SGHRS and CDR2 YFSETQ come from the germline V gene. The CDR3 has 14 amino acids. The ends were cut back, 5 bases at V and 7 bases at J, with 16 bases in the middle. The CDR3 is CASSFDGSGQPQHF. DNA of the CDR3: TGCGCCAGCAGTTTCGACGGGAGTGGGCAGCCCCAGCATTTT.

This clonotype was detected only a few times. The rearrangement joins TRBV20-1 to TRBJ2-3, with D possibly TRBD1 on 7 matching bases. The V end was cut by 3 bases, the J end by 1 base, with 14 bases between. The CDR3 is 15 residues long. The germline CDR1 and CDR2 sequences are DFQATT and SNEGSKA (reference sequence). CDR3 nucleotide sequence: TGCAGTGCTAGTCGGCGCGGGACAGGCACAGATACGCAGTATTTT. Translation gives CSASRRGTGTDTQYF.